These T cell receptor beta chains were read from a single sample in a study of brain T cells in children with intractable seizures. TCRdb keeps only in-frame clones here, not all; method: immunoSEQ multiplex PCR. The sample comprises roughly 80,000 clones, under 95% of which are singletons, and approximately 24% rests with the top ten. Source: peripheral blood, taken at surgery. These receptors were obtained from a girl aged 2-10 years with Rasmussen encephalitis and intractable seizures. Each CDR3 is given with its conserved first and last residue. Each record gives: J gene, V gene, clone size, D gene, CDR3 DNA, CDR3 protein. A D gene is named only where the DNA matches it firmly. Clone size, where shown, is once, few, many, or a class for clones that have expanded.

TRBJ2-3 TRBV19 NA TRBD2 TGTGCCAGTAGTATAACTAGCGGGGGGGCCCGCGATACGCAGTATTTT CASSITSGGARDTQYF
TRBJ1-2 TRBV6-5 NA TRBD1 TGTGCCAGCAGTTACTCGAAGGGACAGGGCGGCGGCTACACCTTC CASSYSKGQGGGYTF
TRBJ2-7 TRBV28 NA TRBD2 TGTGCCAGCAGTCCCCAAGCGGGGGGGATCTACGAGCAGTACTTC CASSPQAGGIYEQYF
TRBJ1-2 TRBV21-1 once NA TGTGCCAGCAGCAAAATAGGGGGACAGGGCGGTGGCTACACCTTC CASSKIGGQGGGYTF
TRBJ2-1 TRBV2 NA NA TGTGCCAGCAGTGGACGGTACAATGAGCAGTTCTTC CASSGRYNEQFF
TRBJ1-5 TRBV20-1 NA NA TGCAGTGCTAGTTTGGCCGGGATTCAGCCCCAGCATTTT CSASLAGIQPQHF
TRBJ2-3 TRBV24-1 NA NA TGTGCCACCAGTGAAGGGCTGGAGGAGCAGTATTTT CATSEGLEEQYF
TRBJ2-7 TRBV4-1 NA NA TGCGCCAGCAGCCAAGATATAGACTACGAGCAGTACTTC CASSQDIDYEQYF
TRBJ1-1 TRBV10-3 NA NA TGTGCCATCAGGAGAAATCAGTTGGCGAACACTGAAGCTTTCTTT CAIRRNQLANTEAFF
TRBJ1-1 TRBV5-4 NA NA TGTGCCAGCAGCTTGCAGGGAGAAACTGAAGCTTTCTTT CASSLQGETEAFF
TRBJ2-3 TRBV5-5 once NA TGTGCCAGCATACTGCTGCTGGGTGGCACAGATACGCAGTATTTT CASILLLGGTDTQYF
TRBJ2-7 TRBV11-2 NA NA TGTGCCAGCAGCTTTGCGGACAGTTCCTACGAGCAGTACTTC CASSFADSSYEQYF
TRBJ2-1 TRBV18 NA TRBD1 TGTGCCAGCTCACCGTTGGGACAGGGCGCCTACAATGAGCAGTTCTTC CASSPLGQGAYNEQFF
TRBJ1-1 TRBV7-3 NA NA TGTGCCAGCAGCTGGGGAAGGAACACTGAAGCTTTCTTT CASSWGRNTEAFF
TRBJ2-5 TRBV5-4 NA NA TGTGCCAGCAGCCGCGAACAGGGCGGGACGGGAGAGACCCAGTACTTC CASSREQGGTGETQYF
TRBJ1-1 TRBV9 few NA TGTGCCAGCAGCGTAAGGGAGGGCACTGAAGCTTTCTTT CASSVREGTEAFF
TRBJ1-6 TRBV19 NA NA TGTGCCAGTAGTGTACACGGGGGTAGGGATTCACCCCTCCACTTT CASSVHGGRDSPLHF